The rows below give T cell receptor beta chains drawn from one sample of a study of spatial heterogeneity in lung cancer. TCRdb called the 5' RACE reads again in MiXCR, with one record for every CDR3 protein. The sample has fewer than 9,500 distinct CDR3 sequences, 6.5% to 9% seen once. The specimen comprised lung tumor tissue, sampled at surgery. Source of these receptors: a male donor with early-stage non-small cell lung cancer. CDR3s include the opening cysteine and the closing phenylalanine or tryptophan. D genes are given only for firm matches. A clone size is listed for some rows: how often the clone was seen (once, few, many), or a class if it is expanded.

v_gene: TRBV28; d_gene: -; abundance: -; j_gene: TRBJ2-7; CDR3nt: TGTGCCAGCAGTTTATCGTTGGCAGGGGACCACGAGCAGTACTTC; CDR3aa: CASSLSLAGDHEQYF
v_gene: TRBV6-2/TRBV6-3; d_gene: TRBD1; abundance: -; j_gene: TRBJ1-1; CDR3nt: TGTGCCAGCAGACCTATGGGACAGTTGAACACTGAAGCTTTCTTT; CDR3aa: CASRPMGQLNTEAFF
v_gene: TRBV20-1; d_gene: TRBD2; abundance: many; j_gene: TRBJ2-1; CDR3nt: TGCAGTGCTAGGACCCTAGCGGGAAGGAATGAGCAGTTCTTC; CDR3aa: CSARTLAGRNEQFF
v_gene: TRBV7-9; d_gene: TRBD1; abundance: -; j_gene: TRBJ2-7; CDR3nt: TGTGCCAGCAGCCTGTACAGGGGGCTGGGAGAGCAGTACTTC; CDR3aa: CASSLYRGLGEQYF
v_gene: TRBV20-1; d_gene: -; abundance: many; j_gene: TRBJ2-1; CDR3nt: TGCAGTGCCGACGCGGTAGGGGGGAATGAGCAGTTCTTC; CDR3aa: CSADAVGGNEQFF
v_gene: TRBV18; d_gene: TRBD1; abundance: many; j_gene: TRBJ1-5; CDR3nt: TGTGCCAGCTCAGCACAGGGGTTTTTGGATCAGCCCCAGCATTTT; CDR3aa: CASSAQGFLDQPQHF
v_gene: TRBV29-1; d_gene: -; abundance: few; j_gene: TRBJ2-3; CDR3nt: TGCAGCGTTGATGCAGTCCCAGATACGCAGTATTTT; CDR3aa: CSVDAVPDTQYF
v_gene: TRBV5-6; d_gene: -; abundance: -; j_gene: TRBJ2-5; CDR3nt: TGTGCCAGCAGTTTAGGACAAATTCGAGAGACCCAGTACTTC; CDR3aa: CASSLGQIRETQYF
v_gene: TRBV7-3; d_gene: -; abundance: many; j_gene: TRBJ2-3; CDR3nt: TGTGCCAGCAGCCCCCGACTATCGAGCACAGATACGCAGTATTTT; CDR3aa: CASSPRLSSTDTQYF
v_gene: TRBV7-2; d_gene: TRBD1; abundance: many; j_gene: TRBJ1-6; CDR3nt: TGTGCCAGCATGCGGGACAGGGCGAATTCACCCCTCCACTTT; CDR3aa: CASMRDRANSPLHF
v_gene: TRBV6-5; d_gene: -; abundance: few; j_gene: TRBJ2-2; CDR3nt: TGTGCCAGCAGTCACACCAACACCGGGGAGCTGTTTTTT; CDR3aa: CASSHTNTGELFF
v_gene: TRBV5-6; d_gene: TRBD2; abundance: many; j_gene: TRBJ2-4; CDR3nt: TGTGCCAGCAGCTTGGGAGCGGGGGAGAGCAGGTACTTC; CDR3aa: CASSLGAGESRYF
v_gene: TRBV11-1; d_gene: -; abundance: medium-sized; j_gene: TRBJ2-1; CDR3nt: TGTGCCAGCAGCCTCCCTCAGGGTTTTCCCAATGAGCAGTTCTTC; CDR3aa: CASSLPQGFPNEQFF
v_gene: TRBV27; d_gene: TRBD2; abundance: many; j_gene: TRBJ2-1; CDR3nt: TGTGCCAGCGGGGGGGACGGGACCTACAATGAGCAGTTCTTC; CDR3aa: CASGGDGTYNEQFF
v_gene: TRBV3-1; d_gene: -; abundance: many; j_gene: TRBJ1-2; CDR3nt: TGTGCCAGCAGCCAAGAGGGGTTCTCTTATGGCTACACCTTC; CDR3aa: CASSQEGFSYGYTF
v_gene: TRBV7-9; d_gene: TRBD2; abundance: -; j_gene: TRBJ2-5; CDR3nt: TGTGCCAGCAGCTCTGGGCTAGCGGGAGTGTCGGAGACCCAGTACTTC; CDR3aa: CASSSGLAGVSETQYF
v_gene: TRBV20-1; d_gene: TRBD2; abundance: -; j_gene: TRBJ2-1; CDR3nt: TGCAGTGCGCCGCCGGAGACTAGCGCGTACAATGAGCAGTTCTTC; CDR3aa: CSAPPETSAYNEQFF
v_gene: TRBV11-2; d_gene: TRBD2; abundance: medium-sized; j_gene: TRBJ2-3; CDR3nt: TGTGCCAGCAGCTTTAGCGGGAGGATCCTGAGTGGCGATACGCAGTATTTT; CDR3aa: CASSFSGRILSGDTQYF
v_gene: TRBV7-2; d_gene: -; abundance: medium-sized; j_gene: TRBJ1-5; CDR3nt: TGTGCCAGCAGCTTACAGTATAGCAATCAGCCCCAGCATTTT; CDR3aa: CASSLQYSNQPQHF
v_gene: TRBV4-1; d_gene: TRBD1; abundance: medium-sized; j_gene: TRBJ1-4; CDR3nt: TGCGCCAGCAGCCAAGAATCCAGGGGGGTGGGAAAACTGTTTTTT; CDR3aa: CASSQESRGVGKLFF
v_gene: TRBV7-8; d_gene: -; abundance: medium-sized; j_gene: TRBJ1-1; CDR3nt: TGTGCCAGCATGTTACACCTGAACACTGAAGCTTTCTTT; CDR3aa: CASMLHLNTEAFF
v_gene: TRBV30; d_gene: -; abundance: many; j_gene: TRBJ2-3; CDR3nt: TGTGCCTGGGGCAGGGGTCCCGATACGCAGTATTTT; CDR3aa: CAWGRGPDTQYF
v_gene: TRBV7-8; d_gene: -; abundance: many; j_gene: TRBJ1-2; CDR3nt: TGTGCCAGCAGCGTCCGGGACTTTTCTAACTATGGCTACACCTTC; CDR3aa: CASSVRDFSNYGYTF
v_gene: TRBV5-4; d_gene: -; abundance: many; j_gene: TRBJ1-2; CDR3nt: TGTGCCAGCAGCTTGGTGTATGGAACGGATGGCTACACCTTC; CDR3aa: CASSLVYGTDGYTF
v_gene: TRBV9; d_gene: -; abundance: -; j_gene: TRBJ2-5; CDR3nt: TGTGCCAGCAGCGTTCCGACGCGGTCGGTAGAGACCCAGTACTTC; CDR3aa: CASSVPTRSVETQYF
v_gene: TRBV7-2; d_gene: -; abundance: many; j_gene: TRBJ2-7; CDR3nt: TGTGCCAGCAGCCCGTCTGCGATCGAGCAGTACTTC; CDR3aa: CASSPSAIEQYF
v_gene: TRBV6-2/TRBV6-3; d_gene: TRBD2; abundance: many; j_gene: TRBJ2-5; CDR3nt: TGTGCCAGCAGCTTTGGACTAGCGGACCTTCAAGAGACCCAGTACTTC; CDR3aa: CASSFGLADLQETQYF
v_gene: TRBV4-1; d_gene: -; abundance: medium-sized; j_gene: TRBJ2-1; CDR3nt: TGCGCCAGCAGCCAAGGCCCTAGCTGGGGCGGGGAGCAGTTCTTC; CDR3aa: CASSQGPSWGGEQFF
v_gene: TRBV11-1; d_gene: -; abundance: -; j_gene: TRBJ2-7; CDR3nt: TGTGCCAGCAGCCCAGCCAGTGGGTACGAGCAGTACTTC; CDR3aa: CASSPASGYEQYF
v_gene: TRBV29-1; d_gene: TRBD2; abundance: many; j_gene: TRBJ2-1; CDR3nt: TGCAGCGGGACTAGCGGGGGGTACAATGAGCAGTTCTTC; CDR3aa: CSGTSGGYNEQFF
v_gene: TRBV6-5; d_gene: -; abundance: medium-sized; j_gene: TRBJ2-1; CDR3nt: TGTGCCAGCAGTAGACAATATGAGCAGTTCTTC; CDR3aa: CASSRQYEQFF
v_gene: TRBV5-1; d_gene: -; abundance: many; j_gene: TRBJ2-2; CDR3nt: TGCGCCAGCAACCTAGGGACTGAGGGGGAGCTGTTTTTT; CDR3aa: CASNLGTEGELFF
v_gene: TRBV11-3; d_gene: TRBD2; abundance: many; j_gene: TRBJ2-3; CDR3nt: TGTGCCAGCAGCCGCGGGACTAGCGGGAGGACAGATACGCAGTATTTT; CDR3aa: CASSRGTSGRTDTQYF
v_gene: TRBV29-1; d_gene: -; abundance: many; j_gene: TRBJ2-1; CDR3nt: TGCAGCGTTGAAGATCTCGGCAGCTCCTATGAGCAGTTCTTC; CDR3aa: CSVEDLGSSYEQFF
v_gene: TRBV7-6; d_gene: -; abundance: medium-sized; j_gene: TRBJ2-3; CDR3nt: TGTGCCAGCAGCTTCAGCACAGATACGCAGTATTTT; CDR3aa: CASSFSTDTQYF
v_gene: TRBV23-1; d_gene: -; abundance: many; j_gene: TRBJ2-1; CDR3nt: TGCGCCAGCAGTCTTTCCGGGGGGCCCTTATACGAGCAGTTCTTC; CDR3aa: CASSLSGGPLYEQFF
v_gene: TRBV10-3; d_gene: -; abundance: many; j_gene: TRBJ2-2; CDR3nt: TGTGCCATCAGTGAGCCCGCCCGGGAGCTGTTTTTT; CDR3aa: CAISEPARELFF
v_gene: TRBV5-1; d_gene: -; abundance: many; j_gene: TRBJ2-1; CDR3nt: TGCGCCAGCAGCACATCCGGGACTTGGAATGAGCAGTTCTTC; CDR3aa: CASSTSGTWNEQFF
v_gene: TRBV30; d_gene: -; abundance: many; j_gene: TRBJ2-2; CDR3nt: TGTGCCTGGAGCACGGAAGCATGGGCCGGGGAGCTGTTTTTT; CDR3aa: CAWSTEAWAGELFF
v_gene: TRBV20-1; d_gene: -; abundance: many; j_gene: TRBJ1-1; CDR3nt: TGCAGTGCTAGAGTGGGCAGGGGTTACGGTGAAGCTTTCTTT; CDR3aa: CSARVGRGYGEAFF